The 13 T cell receptor beta chains presented below share a single source sample, sequenced in a study of cytomegalovirus exposure and HLA in healthy donors. Primers included in the PCR were 60 Vbeta and 13 Jbeta primers. Sequencing was performed with immunoSEQ multiplex PCR; in TCRdb, only in-frame clones are kept and a portion is missing. The sample shows about 160,000 clones, around 72% of them seen only once. The sequenced material came from PBMCs. The receptors were sampled from a middle-aged man in good health and CMV-seropositive.

The V gene is TRBV25-1, the J gene TRBJ2-7; 9 nucleotides match TRBD1. Germline CDR1 MGHDK, CDR2 SYGVNS. The CDR3 extends over 14 amino acids. The J segment lost 6 bases and the V segment lost 6 bases, leaving 9 bases of the junction unmatched. This chain's CDR3 is CASSTGTGWAEQYF. The DNA of the CDR3 is TGTGCCAGCAGCACCGGGACAGGGTGGGCCGAGCAGTACTTC.

This chain connects TRBV19 to TRBJ1-1; 8 nucleotides line up with TRBD1. The trim removed 6 bases at V and 1 base at J, leaving 10 bases unmatched. Germline V gene sequence: CDR1 LNHDA, CDR2 SQIVND (reference sequence). This CDR3 is 16 amino acids long. CDR3 protein: CASSGQGGDWNTEAFF. CDR3 bases: TGTGCCAGTAGCGGACAGGGCGGAGACTGGAACACTGAAGCTTTCTTT.

Only a few counts were recorded for this clone. The V and J genes are TRBV29-1 and TRBJ1-2, with D tentatively TRBD1 (5 bases). CDR3 length equals 12 residues. The V gene lost 8 bases and the J gene lost 3 bases, with 13 bases spanning the gap. Germline values: CDR1 SQVTM, CDR2 ANQGSEA. The CDR3 DNA follows: TGCAGCTCCTTCGGGGGTGACTATGGCTACACCTTC. This encodes CSSFGGDYGYTF.

In its sample, this clone was seen a few times. The rearrangement links TRBV6-1 to TRBJ1-2; no firm D call. This CDR3 spans 13 amino acids. Trimming shortened V by 3 bases and J by 9 bases, and 14 bases separated the two germline ends. Germline loops: CDR1 MNHNS, CDR2 SASEGT. DNA of the CDR3: TGTGCCAGCAGTGACCGGGGATTCACGAGCTACACCTTC. Its translation is CASSDRGFTSYTF.

V is TRBV19 and J is TRBJ1-4; TRBD1 might be the D (6 bases). There are 17 residues in the CDR3. Germline-derived CDR1 and CDR2 are LNHDA and SQIVND (reference sequence). The V end lost 0 bases, the J end lost 8 bases, and 19 bases lay between the germline ends. As DNA, the CDR3 is TGTGCCAGTAGTATAGATCGAGGCCAGGGGTTGGGCGAAAAACTGTTTTTT. Protein product: CASSIDRGQGLGEKLFF.

This clone was recorded a few times. The V call is TRBV4-1, the J call TRBJ2-7; D might be TRBD1 (8 bases). The length of the CDR3 is 15 residues. V shed 0 bases and J shed 6 bases, with 15 bases lying between them. CDR1 is MGHRA, CDR2 YSYEKL, per germline. DNA of the CDR3: TGCGCCAGCAGCCAAGATCTACAGGGGGGGAGCGAGCAGTACTTC. This codes for CASSQDLQGGSEQYF.

Relative to its sample, this clone is medium-sized. This chain links TRBV9 with TRBJ1-3, with TRBD1 identical over 9 bases. The CDR3 consists of 14 residues. Germline V gene data show CDR1 as SGDLS and CDR2 as YYNGEE. V shed 4 bases and J 2 bases; nucleotides not matched to a gene: 1. CDR3 nucleotide sequence: TGTGCCAGCAGCCGGACAGGGGCTGGAAACACCATATATTTT. It specifies CASSRTGAGNTIYF.

This rearrangement joins TRBV4-3 to TRBJ1-2; D remains unclear. This CDR3 contains 13 residues. CDR1 and CDR2 from the germline V gene are LGHNA and YSLEER. Trimming stripped 4 bases from V and 5 bases from J, with 11 bases between. The DNA for the CDR3 is TGCGCCAGCAGCCCCACATCGGGATATGGCTACACCTTC. It codes for CASSPTSGYGYTF.

Concerning this clone itself: One junction end disagrees with the germline gene, perhaps due to a read error. This chain connects TRBV7-2 to TRBJ2-1, with 11 bases matching TRBD2. The germline V gene has CDR1 SGHTA and CDR2 FQGNSA. The CDR3 is 15 residues long. The CDR3 spells CASSIAGGYYNEQFF. The CDR3 nucleotides are TGTGCCAGCAGCATAGCGGGGGGGTACTACAATGAGCAGTTCTTC.

The chain combines TRBV4-1 with TRBJ2-1; D perhaps matches TRBD2 (7 bases). This CDR3 contains 16 residues. V was trimmed by 4 bases and J by 8 bases, leaving 21 bases between them. Germline V gene lookup returns CDR1 MGHRA and CDR2 YSYEKL. The CDR3 region is CASSPRAAGAGYEQFF. Here the CDR3 DNA reads TGCGCCAGCAGCCCCCGAGCCGCGGGGGCCGGGTATGAGCAGTTCTTC.

J is TRBJ2-2 and V is TRBV27; 9 positions agree with TRBD2. The J segment lost 0 bases and the V segment lost 6 bases, leaving 2 bases of the junction unmatched. The germline CDR1 and CDR2 sequences are MNHEY and SMNVEV (reference sequence). This CDR3 spans 15 amino acids. The chain's CDR3 is CASSLAGPNTGELFF. DNA for the CDR3: TGTGCCAGCAGCCTAGCGGGACCGAACACCGGGGAGCTGTTTTTT.

The CDR3 is CASSLVRDQPQHF. The CDR3 DNA is TGTGCCAGCAGCTTAGTCAGGGATCAGCCCCAGCATTTT. This chain uses TRBV7-2 with TRBJ1-5; D is possibly TRBD1 (5 bases). V lost 1 base and J 5 bases, leaving 6 bases between the germline ends. Germline V gene lookup returns CDR1 SGHTA and CDR2 FQGNSA. CDR3 length: 13 amino acids.

The J gene is TRBJ1-1, the V gene TRBV11-1, with 7 bases fitting TRBD1. The trim removed 4 bases at V and 4 bases at J, leaving 6 bases unmatched. The CDR3 runs 14 residues. Germline V gene sequence: CDR1 SGHAT, CDR2 FQDESV (reference sequence). The CDR3 protein is CASSSQGGGTEAFF. Written as DNA, the CDR3 is TGTGCCAGCAGCTCCCAGGGGGGAGGCACTGAAGCTTTCTTT.